This passage covers 2 T cell receptor beta chains from one sample sequenced in a study of blood T cell repertoires in COVID-19. Using immunoSEQ multiplex PCR, the repertoire was profiled, and TCRdb retains in-frame clones only, with some absent. Among fewer than 350,000 clones listed, approximately 85% were seen once. The sequencing input was peripheral blood. The receptor source for this set is a man between 18 and 35 years old with active or convalescent COVID-19.

V gene TRBV14 combines with J gene TRBJ2-3; 12 bases fit TRBD2. V shed 8 bases and J 2 bases; nucleotides not matched to a gene: 5. This CDR3 is 15 amino acids long. The germline V gene encodes CDR1 SGHDN and CDR2 FVKESK. The CDR3 DNA is TGTGCCAGCGAACTAGCGGGGGGATCCACAGATACGCAGTATTTT. Translating it yields CASELAGGSTDTQYF.

This chain uses TRBV9 with TRBJ2-3; maybe TRBD2 (6 bases). Germline CDR1 reads SGDLS; CDR2 reads YYNGEE. Deletions cut 2 bases from V and 4 bases from J, with 8 bases between. The CDR3 length is 13 residues. The CDR3: CASSVRLADTQYF. Here the CDR3 DNA reads TGTGCCAGCAGCGTCCGACTAGCAGATACGCAGTATTTT.